The 5 T cell receptor beta chains below come from one sample, sequenced in a study of shared clonotypes between healthy human individuals. Sequenced by immunoSEQ multiplex PCR; TCRdb stores in-frame clones only, minus some. The repertoire includes approximately 320,000 clones, over 75% of them detected once, and roughly 17% sits in the top ten. Sequencing was done on a sample of memory CD8+ T cells sorted from blood. Subset in this sample: CD45RO+ cells pooled with CCR7-negative TemRA cells. The source of these receptors is a man younger than 30 in good health.

V and J are TRBV4-1 and TRBJ2-1; D is possibly TRBD2 (5 bases). V lost 5 bases and J 4 bases, leaving 18 bases between the germline ends. This CDR3 has 16 residues. Germline V CDR1 and CDR2: MGHRA, YSYEKL. Here the CDR3 DNA reads TGCGCCAGCAGCACCGGGGTGGGCTTAGCATACAATGAGCAGTTCTTC. It yields the protein CASSTGVGLAYNEQFF.

CDR3 in DNA: TGCGCCAGCAGCTGGGACTGGACCTACGAGCAGTACTTC. Encoded protein: CASSWDWTYEQYF. The chain joins TRBV5-1 to TRBJ2-7; possibly TRBD2 for D (6 bases). The CDR3 length is 13 residues. Per the germline V gene, CDR1 is SGHRS and CDR2 is YFSETQ. V was clipped by 3 bases and J by 2 bases, with 9 bases between them.

In DNA, the CDR3 is TGCGCCAGCAGCCCCGGGACTAGCGGGATCCCGCCTAGGGGAGAGACCCAGTACTTC. It encodes CASSPGTSGIPPRGETQYF. The chain links TRBV5-1 to TRBJ2-5; 13 bases are a match to TRBD2. CDR3 length equals 19 residues. Germline-derived CDR1 and CDR2 are SGHRS and YFSETQ. The V gene end was trimmed by 4 bases and the J gene end by 4 bases; junction bases not matched to a gene: 16.

The sample holds many counts of this clone. The rearrangement joins TRBV29-1 to TRBJ2-7; D might be TRBD2 (6 bases). CDR1 SQVTM and CDR2 ANQGSEA come from the germline V gene. V was cut by 7 bases and J by 6 bases, with 10 bases left in between. The CDR3 length is 10 residues. The CDR3 DNA reads TGCAGCGCCTTGGAGGGCGAGCAGTACTTC. Amino acid sequence: CSALEGEQYF.

The chain carries TRBV25-1 and TRBJ2-7; D is undetermined. Germline CDR1 MGHDK, CDR2 SYGVNS. The V end was cut by 6 bases, the J end by 5 bases, with 14 bases between. The CDR3 is 13 residues long. The CDR3 reads CASSAFGSNEQYF. The CDR3 bases are TGTGCCAGCAGCGCCTTCGGGTCAAACGAGCAGTACTTC.